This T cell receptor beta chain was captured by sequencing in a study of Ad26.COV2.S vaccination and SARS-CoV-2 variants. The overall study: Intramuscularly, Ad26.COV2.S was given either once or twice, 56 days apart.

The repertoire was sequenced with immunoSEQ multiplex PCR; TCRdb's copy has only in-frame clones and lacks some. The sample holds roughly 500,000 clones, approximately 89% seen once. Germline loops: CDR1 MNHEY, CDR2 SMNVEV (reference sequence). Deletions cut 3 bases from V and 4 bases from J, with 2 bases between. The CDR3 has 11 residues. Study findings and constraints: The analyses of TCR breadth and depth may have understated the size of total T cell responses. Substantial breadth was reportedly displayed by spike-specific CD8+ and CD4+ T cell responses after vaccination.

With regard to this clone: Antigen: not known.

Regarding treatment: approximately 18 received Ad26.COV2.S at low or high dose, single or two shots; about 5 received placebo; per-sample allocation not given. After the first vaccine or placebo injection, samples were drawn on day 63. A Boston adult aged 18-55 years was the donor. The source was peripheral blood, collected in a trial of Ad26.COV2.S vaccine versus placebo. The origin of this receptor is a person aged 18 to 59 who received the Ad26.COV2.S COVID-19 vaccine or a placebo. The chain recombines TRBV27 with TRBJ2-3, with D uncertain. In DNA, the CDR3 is TGTGCCAGCAGTTTTGCAGATACGCAGTATTTT. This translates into CASSFADTQYF.